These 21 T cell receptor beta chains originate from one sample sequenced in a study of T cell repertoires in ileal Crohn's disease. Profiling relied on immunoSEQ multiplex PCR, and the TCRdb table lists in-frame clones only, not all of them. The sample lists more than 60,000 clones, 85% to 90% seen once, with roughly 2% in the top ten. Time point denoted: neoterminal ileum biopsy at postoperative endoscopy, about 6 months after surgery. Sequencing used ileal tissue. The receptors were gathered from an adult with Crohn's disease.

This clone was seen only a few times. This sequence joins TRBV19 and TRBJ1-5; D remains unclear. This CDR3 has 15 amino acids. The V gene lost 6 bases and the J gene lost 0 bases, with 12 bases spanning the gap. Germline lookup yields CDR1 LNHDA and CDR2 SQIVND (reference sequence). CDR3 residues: CASRETDYSNQPQHF. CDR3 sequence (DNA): TGTGCCAGTAGAGAAACAGATTATAGCAATCAGCCCCAGCATTTT.

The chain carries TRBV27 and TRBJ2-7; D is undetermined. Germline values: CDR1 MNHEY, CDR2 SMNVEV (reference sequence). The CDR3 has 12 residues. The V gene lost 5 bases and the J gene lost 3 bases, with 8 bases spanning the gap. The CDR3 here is CASSLNHYEQYF. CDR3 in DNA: TGTGCCAGCAGTCTAAACCACTACGAGCAGTACTTC.

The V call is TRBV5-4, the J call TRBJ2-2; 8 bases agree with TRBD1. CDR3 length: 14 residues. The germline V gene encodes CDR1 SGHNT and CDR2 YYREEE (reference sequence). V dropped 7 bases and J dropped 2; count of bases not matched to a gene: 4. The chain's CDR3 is CASGDRINTGELFF. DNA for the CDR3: TGTGCCAGCGGGGACAGGATAAACACCGGGGAGCTGTTTTTT.

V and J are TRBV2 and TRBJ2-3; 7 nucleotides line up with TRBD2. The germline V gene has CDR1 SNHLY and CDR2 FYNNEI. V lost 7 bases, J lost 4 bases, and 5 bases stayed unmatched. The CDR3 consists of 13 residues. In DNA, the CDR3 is TGTGCCAGCACGGCGGGAGCACCAGATACGCAGTATTTT. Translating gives CASTAGAPDTQYF.

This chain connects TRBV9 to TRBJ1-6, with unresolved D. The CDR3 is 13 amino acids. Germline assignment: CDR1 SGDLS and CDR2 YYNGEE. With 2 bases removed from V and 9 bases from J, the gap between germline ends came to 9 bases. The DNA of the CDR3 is TGTGCCAGCAGCGTGGAGTCGGGTTCACCCCTCCACTTT. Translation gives CASSVESGSPLHF.

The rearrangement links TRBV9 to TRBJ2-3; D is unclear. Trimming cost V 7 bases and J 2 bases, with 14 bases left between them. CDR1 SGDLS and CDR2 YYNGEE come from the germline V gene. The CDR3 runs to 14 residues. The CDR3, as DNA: TGTGCCAGCGCGTCAATAGTCAACACAGATACGCAGTATTTT. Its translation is CASASIVNTDTQYF.

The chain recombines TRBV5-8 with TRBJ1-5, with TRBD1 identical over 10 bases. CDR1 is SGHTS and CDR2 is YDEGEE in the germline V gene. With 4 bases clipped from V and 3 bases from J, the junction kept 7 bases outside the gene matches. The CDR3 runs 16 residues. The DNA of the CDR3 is TGTGCCAGCAGCCTAAGAGGACAGGGGGACAATCAGCCCCAGCATTTT. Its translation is CASSLRGQGDNQPQHF.

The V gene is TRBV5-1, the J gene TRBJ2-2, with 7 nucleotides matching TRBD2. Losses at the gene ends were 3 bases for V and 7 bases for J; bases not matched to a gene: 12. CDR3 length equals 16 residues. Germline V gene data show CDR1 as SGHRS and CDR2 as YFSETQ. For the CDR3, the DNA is TGCGCCAGCAGCTCGCGGACTAGGGATTTGAACGGGGAGCTGTTTTTT. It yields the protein CASSSRTRDLNGELFF.

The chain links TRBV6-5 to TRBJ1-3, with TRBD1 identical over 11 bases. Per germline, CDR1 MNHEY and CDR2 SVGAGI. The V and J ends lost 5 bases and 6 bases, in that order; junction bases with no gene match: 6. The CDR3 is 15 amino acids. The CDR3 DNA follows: TGTGCCAGCAGTCGCCAGGGACAGGGGGAAAACACCATATATTTT. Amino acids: CASSRQGQGENTIYF.

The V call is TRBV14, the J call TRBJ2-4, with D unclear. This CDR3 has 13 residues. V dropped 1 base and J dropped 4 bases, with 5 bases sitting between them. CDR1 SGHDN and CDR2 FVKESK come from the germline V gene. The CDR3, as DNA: TGTGCCAGCAGCCAAGGGGCTAAAAACATTCAGTACTTC. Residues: CASSQGAKNIQYF.

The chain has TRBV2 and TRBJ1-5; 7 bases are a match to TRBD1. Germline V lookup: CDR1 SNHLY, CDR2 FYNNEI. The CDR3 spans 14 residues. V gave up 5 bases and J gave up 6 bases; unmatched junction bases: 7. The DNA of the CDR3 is TGTGCCAGCAGTTTGACAGGGAGTATTCAGCCCCAGCATTTT. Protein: CASSLTGSIQPQHF.

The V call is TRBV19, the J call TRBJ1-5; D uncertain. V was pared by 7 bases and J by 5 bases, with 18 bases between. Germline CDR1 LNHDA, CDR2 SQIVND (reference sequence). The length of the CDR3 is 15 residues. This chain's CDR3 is CASTKNAGGYQPQHF. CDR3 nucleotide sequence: TGTGCCAGTACCAAGAACGCGGGAGGCTATCAGCCCCAGCATTTT.

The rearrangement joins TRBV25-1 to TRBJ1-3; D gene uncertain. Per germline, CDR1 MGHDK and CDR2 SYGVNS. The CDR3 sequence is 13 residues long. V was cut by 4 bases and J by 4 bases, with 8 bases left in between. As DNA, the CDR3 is TGTGCCAGCAGTGTCCTTGCGGGAAACACCATATATTTT. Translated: CASSVLAGNTIYF. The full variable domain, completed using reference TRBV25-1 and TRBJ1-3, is EADIYQTPRYLVIGTGKKITLECSQTMGHDKMYWYQQDPGMELHLIHYSYGVNSTEKGDLSSESTVSRIRTEHFPLTLESARPSHTSQYLCASSVLAGNTIYFGEGSWLTVV.

The chain's CDR3 is CASSPTGSTDTQYF. The CDR3, as DNA: TGTGCCAGCAGCCCAACAGGGAGCACAGATACGCAGTATTTT. The J gene is TRBJ2-3, the V gene TRBV9; a weak D match, TRBD1 (6 bases). V lost 4 bases and J 0 bases, leaving 9 bases between the germline ends. This CDR3 region has 14 residues. Germline V gene sequence: CDR1 SGDLS, CDR2 YYNGEE.

The DNA of the CDR3 is TGCGCCAGCAGCTTACAGGGTAGTGCCTACAATGAGCAGTTCTTC. This gives the protein CASSLQGSAYNEQFF. The chain couples TRBV5-1 to TRBJ2-1, with a tentative D call TRBD1 (6 bases). Germline V CDR1 and CDR2: SGHRS, YFSETQ. The V and J ends lost 2 bases and 2 bases respectively, with 11 bases between them. The CDR3 spans 15 residues.

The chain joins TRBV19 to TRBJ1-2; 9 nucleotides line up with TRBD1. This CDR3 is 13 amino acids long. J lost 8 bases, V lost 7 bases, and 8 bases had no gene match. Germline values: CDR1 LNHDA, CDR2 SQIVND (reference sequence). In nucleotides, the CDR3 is TGTGCCAGTAAGGGACAGGGTAAAGGCGGCTACACCTTC. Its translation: CASKGQGKGGYTF. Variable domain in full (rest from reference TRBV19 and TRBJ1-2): DGGITQSPKYLFRKEGQNVTLSCEQNLNHDAMYWYRQDPGQGLRLIYYSQIVNDFQKGDIAEGYSVSREKKESFPLTVTSAQKNPTAFYLCASKGQGKGGYTFGSGTRLTVV.

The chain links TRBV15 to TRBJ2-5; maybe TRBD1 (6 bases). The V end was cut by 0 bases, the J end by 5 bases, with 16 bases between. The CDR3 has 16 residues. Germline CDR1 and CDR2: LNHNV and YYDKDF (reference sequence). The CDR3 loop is CATSRDRGKTGETQYF. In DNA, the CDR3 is TGTGCCACCAGCAGAGATCGAGGGAAAACAGGGGAGACCCAGTACTTC.

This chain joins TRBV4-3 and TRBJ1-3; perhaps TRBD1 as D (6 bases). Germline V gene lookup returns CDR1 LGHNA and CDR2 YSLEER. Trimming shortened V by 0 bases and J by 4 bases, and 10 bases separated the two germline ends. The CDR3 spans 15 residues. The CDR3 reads CASSQEWGQGNTIYF. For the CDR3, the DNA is TGCGCCAGCAGCCAAGAATGGGGGCAGGGAAACACCATATATTTT.

The CDR3 sequence: CASSTGGDEQFF. CDR3 DNA sequence: TGTGCCAGCAGCACAGGGGGGGATGAGCAGTTCTTC. The chain is built from TRBV6-5 and TRBJ2-1; maybe TRBD1 (8 bases). Germline V lookup: CDR1 MNHEY, CDR2 SVGAGI. The CDR3 consists of 12 residues. V dropped 6 bases and J dropped 8 bases, with 11 bases sitting between them.

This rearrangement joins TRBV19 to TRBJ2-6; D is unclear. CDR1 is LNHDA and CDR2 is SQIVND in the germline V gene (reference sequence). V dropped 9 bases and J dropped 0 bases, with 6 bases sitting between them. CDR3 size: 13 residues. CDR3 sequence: CASRSSGANVLTF. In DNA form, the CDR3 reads TGTGCCAGCCGGAGCTCTGGGGCCAACGTCCTGACTTTC.

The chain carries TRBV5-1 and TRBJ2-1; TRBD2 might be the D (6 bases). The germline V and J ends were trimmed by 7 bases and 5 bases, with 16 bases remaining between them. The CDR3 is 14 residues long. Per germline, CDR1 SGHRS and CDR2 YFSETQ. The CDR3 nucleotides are TGCGCCAGCCGCGGAGGTAGCGGTAACAATGAGCAGTTCTTC. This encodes CASRGGSGNNEQFF.